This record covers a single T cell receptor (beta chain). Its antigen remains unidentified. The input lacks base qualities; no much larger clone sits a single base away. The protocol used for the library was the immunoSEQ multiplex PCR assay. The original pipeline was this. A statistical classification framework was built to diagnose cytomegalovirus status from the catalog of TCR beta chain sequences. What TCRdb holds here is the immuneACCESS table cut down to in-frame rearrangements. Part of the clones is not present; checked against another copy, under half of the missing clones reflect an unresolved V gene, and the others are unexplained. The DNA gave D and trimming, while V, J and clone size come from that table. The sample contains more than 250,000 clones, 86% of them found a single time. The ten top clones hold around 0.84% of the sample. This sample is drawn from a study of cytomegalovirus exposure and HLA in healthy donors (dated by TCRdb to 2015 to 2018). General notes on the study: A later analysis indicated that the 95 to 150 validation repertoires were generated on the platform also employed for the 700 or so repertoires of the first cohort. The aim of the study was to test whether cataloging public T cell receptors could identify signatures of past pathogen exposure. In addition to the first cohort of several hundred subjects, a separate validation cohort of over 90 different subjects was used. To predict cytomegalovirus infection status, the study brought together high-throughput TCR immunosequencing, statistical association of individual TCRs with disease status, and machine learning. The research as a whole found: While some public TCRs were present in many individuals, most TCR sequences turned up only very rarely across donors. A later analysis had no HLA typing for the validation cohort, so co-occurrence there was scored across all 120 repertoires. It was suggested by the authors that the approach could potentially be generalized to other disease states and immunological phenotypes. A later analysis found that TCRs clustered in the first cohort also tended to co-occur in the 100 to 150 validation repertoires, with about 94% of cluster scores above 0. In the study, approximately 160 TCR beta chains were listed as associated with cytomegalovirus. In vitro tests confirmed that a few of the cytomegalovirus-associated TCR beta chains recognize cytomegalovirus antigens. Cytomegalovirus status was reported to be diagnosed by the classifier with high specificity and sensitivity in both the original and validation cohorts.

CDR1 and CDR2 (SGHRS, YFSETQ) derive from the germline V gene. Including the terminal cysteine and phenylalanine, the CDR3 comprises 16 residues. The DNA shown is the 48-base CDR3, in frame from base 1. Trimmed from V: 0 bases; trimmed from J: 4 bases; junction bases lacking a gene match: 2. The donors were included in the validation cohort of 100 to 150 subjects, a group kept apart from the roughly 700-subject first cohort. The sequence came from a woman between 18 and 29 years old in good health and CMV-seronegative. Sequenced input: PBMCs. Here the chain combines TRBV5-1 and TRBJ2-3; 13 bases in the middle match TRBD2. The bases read TGCGCCAGCAGCTTGGGGACTAGCGGGAGCGCAGATACGCAGTATTTT. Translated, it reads CASSLGTSGSADTQYF.